This note documents a single T cell receptor (beta chain) sequence. Its matching antigen is unknown. V lost 5 bases, J lost 2 bases, and 21 bases lay in between. Germline V gene lookup returns CDR1 SGHVS and CDR2 FNYEAQ. This CDR3 has 17 residues. The protocol was immunoSEQ multiplex PCR, while the TCRdb copy is restricted to in-frame clones and leaves out a portion. The table shows roughly 89,000 clones, with roughly 91% occurring only once. These data originate in a study of T cells in localized non-small cell lung cancer. Overall study results and limits: Of the top 100 tumor clones, median 57 were in adjacent lung, 25 to 35 among its top 100. Uninvolved adjacent lung showed peak T cell clonality, exceeding tumor. Heterogeneity remains possible because sequencing was limited to only one tumor region.

This receptor was taken from a woman between 40 and 69 years old with stage II squamous cell lung carcinoma. V usage is TRBV7-6 and J usage is TRBJ1-2, with D possibly being TRBD1 (5 bases). Sample: PBMCs, taken before any cancer treatment. The CDR3 DNA reads as TGTGCCAGCAGCCCCACGGCCGGACAAGGTCTCAACTATGGCTACACCTTC. It codes for CASSPTAGQGLNYGYTF.